Each of the 3 T cell receptor beta chains below was sequenced from the same sample in a study of T cell responses to AZD1222 COVID-19 vaccine. Some clones are missing from TCRdb's copy, which holds only in-frame ones; the method was immunoSEQ multiplex PCR. The data contain about 130,000 clones, over 85% of them seen just once; the ten biggest clones take up around 3.1%. Sequenced material: peripheral blood, taken on day 0 of AZD1222 vaccination. The receptors were sampled from an adult in good health.

The table lists this clone with a count of one. The chain carries TRBV28 and TRBJ1-2, with D possibly TRBD1 on 5 matching bases. V was trimmed by 5 bases and J by 0 bases, leaving 10 bases between them. Germline CDR1 reads MDHEN; CDR2 reads SYDVKM. This CDR3 has 14 amino acids. CDR3 amino acids: CASSPGGANYGYTF. CDR3 DNA sequence: TGTGCCAGCAGTCCGGGGGGGGCTAACTATGGCTACACCTTC.

About this clone itself: The same CDR3 can be traced to other DNA sequences in this sample. The rearrangement links TRBV6-2 or TRBV6-3 to TRBJ1-5, with 8 positions matching TRBD1. The CDR3 covers 15 residues. Germline CDR1 MNHEY, CDR2 SVGEGT. J was trimmed by 1 base and V by 6 bases; bases with no gene match: 5. The CDR3 nucleotides read TGTGCCAGCAGCTTTCAGGGGGCGAGCAATCAGCCCCAGCATTTT. This translates into CASSFQGASNQPQHF.

J is TRBJ2-1 and V is TRBV28, with 7 positions matching TRBD1. The CDR3 runs to 14 residues. Looked up from germline, CDR1 is MDHEN and CDR2 is SYDVKM. V dropped 11 bases and J dropped 9; count of bases not matched to a gene: 16. The CDR3 DNA reads as TGTGCCGTTTGGGAGACAGGGTCTTCCGGTGAGCAGTTCTTC. Its translation: CAVWETGSSGEQFF.